This is a list of T cell receptor beta chains from one sample in a study of cytomegalovirus exposure and HLA in healthy donors. TCRdb's table, derived via immunoSEQ multiplex PCR, lists solely in-frame clones and lacks some. The table lists over 70,000 clones, around 77% of them singletons. The specimen sequenced was PBMCs. These receptors all come from a man aged 30-40 years in good health and CMV-seronegative. Both conserved end residues are part of each CDR3. D genes are given only for firm matches. Some rows have no size entry. The others give once, few or many, or a class for an expanded clone.

v_call: TRBV7-9
j_call: TRBJ1-1
clone_size: .
d_call: .
cdr3_nt: TGTGCCAGCGTACAGATTGTGAACACTGAAGCTTTCTTT
cdr3_aa: CASVQIVNTEAFF

v_call: TRBV21-1
j_call: TRBJ2-5
clone_size: .
d_call: .
cdr3_nt: TGTGCCAGCAGCAAAGTAAGGTGGCGACAGCACCAAGAGACCCAGTACTTC
cdr3_aa: CASSKVRWRQHQETQYF

v_call: TRBV13
j_call: TRBJ2-3
clone_size: .
d_call: TRBD2
cdr3_nt: TGTGCCAGCAGCTTTAGACTAGCGGTAGGGGATACGCAGTATTTT
cdr3_aa: CASSFRLAVGDTQYF

v_call: TRBV5-1
j_call: TRBJ2-3
clone_size: .
d_call: TRBD1
cdr3_nt: TGCGCCAGCAGCTTGATTGGAACAGGGGGCAACACAGATACGCAGTATTTT
cdr3_aa: CASSLIGTGGNTDTQYF

v_call: TRBV5-1
j_call: TRBJ1-4
clone_size: .
d_call: .
cdr3_nt: TGCGCCAGCAGCTTAGATCCCCAGGGGGAAAAACTGTTTTTT
cdr3_aa: CASSLDPQGEKLFF

v_call: TRBV5-6
j_call: TRBJ2-1
clone_size: .
d_call: .
cdr3_nt: TGTGCCAGCAGCTCTCGTTGGGGCAAGGGGACAATTTACAATGAGCAGTTCTTC
cdr3_aa: CASSSRWGKGTIYNEQFF

v_call: TRBV18
j_call: TRBJ1-1
clone_size: .
d_call: .
cdr3_nt: TGTGCCAGCTCACCGGACTCGAGGTCCACTGAAGCTTTCTTT
cdr3_aa: CASSPDSRSTEAFF

v_call: TRBV9
j_call: TRBJ1-4
clone_size: .
d_call: TRBD1
cdr3_nt: TGTGCCAGCAGTTCATTAGGGGGCACGGCTAATGAAAAACTGTTTTTT
cdr3_aa: CASSSLGGTANEKLFF

v_call: TRBV5-1
j_call: TRBJ2-2
clone_size: few
d_call: TRBD2
cdr3_nt: TGCGCCAGCAGCTTGGACCACACGAGAGCGGGAGGCACGAACACCGGGGAGCTGTTTTTT
cdr3_aa: CASSLDHTRAGGTNTGELFF

v_call: TRBV2
j_call: TRBJ1-4
clone_size: .
d_call: .
cdr3_nt: TGTGCCAGCAACCTACAGGCCTATGAAAAACTGTTTTTT
cdr3_aa: CASNLQAYEKLFF

v_call: TRBV28
j_call: TRBJ1-2
clone_size: .
d_call: .
cdr3_nt: TGTGCCAGCAGTTTGGGACAAAACTATGGCTACACCTTC
cdr3_aa: CASSLGQNYGYTF

v_call: TRBV6-5
j_call: TRBJ2-5
clone_size: .
d_call: TRBD2
cdr3_nt: TGTGCCAGCAGTTATCGGACTAGACAAGAGACCCAGTACTTC
cdr3_aa: CASSYRTRQETQYF

v_call: TRBV6-5
j_call: TRBJ1-1
clone_size: .
d_call: .
cdr3_nt: TGTGCCAGCAGTAGGGACGGGGGAAGTCGTGAAGCTTTCTTT
cdr3_aa: CASSRDGGSREAFF

v_call: TRBV30
j_call: TRBJ2-6
clone_size: once
d_call: TRBD1
cdr3_nt: TGTGCCTGGAGTGTGACAGGGGCTGGGGCCAACGTCCTGACTTTC
cdr3_aa: CAWSVTGAGANVLTF

v_call: TRBV7-9
j_call: TRBJ2-4
clone_size: few
d_call: TRBD2
cdr3_nt: TGTGCCAGCAGCTTCGACGTGACTAGCTCAGGAAACATTCAGTACTTC
cdr3_aa: CASSFDVTSSGNIQYF

v_call: TRBV6-1
j_call: TRBJ1-4
clone_size: .
d_call: .
cdr3_nt: TGTGCCAGCAGACAGGGCGCTGTGCATGAAAAACTGTTTTTT
cdr3_aa: CASRQGAVHEKLFF

v_call: TRBV10-2
j_call: TRBJ1-6
clone_size: .
d_call: .
cdr3_nt: TGCGCCAGCAGGGACAGATTTTCACCCCTCCACTTT
cdr3_aa: CASRDRFSPLHF

v_call: TRBV6-1
j_call: TRBJ1-5
clone_size: .
d_call: .
cdr3_nt: TGTGCCAGCAGTGCACGAGCTAGCAATCAGCCCCAGCATTTT
cdr3_aa: CASSARASNQPQHF

v_call: TRBV6-6
j_call: TRBJ1-4
clone_size: .
d_call: TRBD1
cdr3_nt: TGTGCCAGCAGTTACGGGACAGGAGAAAAACTGTTTTTT
cdr3_aa: CASSYGTGEKLFF

v_call: TRBV18
j_call: TRBJ1-5
clone_size: .
d_call: .
cdr3_nt: TGTGCCAGCTCACCTGAGGGCCCTCAGCCCCAGCATTTT
cdr3_aa: CASSPEGPQPQHF

v_call: TRBV11-2
j_call: TRBJ2-5
clone_size: .
d_call: .
cdr3_nt: TGTGCCAGCAGCTTAGCCCAAGAGATCCAGTACTTC
cdr3_aa: CASSLAQEIQYF

v_call: TRBV19
j_call: TRBJ2-1
clone_size: once
d_call: TRBD2
cdr3_nt: TGTGCCAGTAAACTTAGCGGGGGAAAGTACAATGAGCAGTTCTTC
cdr3_aa: CASKLSGGKYNEQFF

v_call: TRBV14
j_call: TRBJ2-5
clone_size: .
d_call: .
cdr3_nt: TGTGCCAGCAGCATTTTTGTGACCCAGGTGCCCCAGTACTTC
cdr3_aa: CASSIFVTQVPQYF

v_call: TRBV28
j_call: TRBJ1-2
clone_size: .
d_call: .
cdr3_nt: TGTGCCAGCAGCTCATACTCGGGGGTTCGGGATGGCTACACCTTC
cdr3_aa: CASSSYSGVRDGYTF

v_call: TRBV28
j_call: TRBJ2-7
clone_size: .
d_call: TRBD2
cdr3_nt: TGTGCCAGCAGTTACCGTCTAGCGGGATACGGCGAGCAGTACTTC
cdr3_aa: CASSYRLAGYGEQYF

v_call: TRBV6-5
j_call: TRBJ2-7
clone_size: .
d_call: TRBD1
cdr3_nt: TGTGCCAGCAGGGGACAGGGGACGCGGGGCTACGAGCAGTACTTC
cdr3_aa: CASRGQGTRGYEQYF

v_call: TRBV21-1
j_call: TRBJ2-1
clone_size: .
d_call: .
cdr3_nt: TGTGCCAGCAGCAAGGCCCGGGACAGGGTTTGGGGATCCGGGGGTGAGCAGTTCTTC
cdr3_aa: CASSKARDRVWGSGGEQFF

v_call: TRBV7-9
j_call: TRBJ1-3
clone_size: .
d_call: .
cdr3_nt: TGTGCCAGCAGGGGGAACAGGGCCTCCACTGGAAACACCATATATTTT
cdr3_aa: CASRGNRASTGNTIYF

v_call: TRBV10-2
j_call: TRBJ1-6
clone_size: .
d_call: .
cdr3_nt: TGCGCCAGCAGGACAGGACTTGTTACACCCCTCCACTTT
cdr3_aa: CASRTGLVTPLHF

v_call: TRBV6-6
j_call: TRBJ2-2
clone_size: .
d_call: .
cdr3_nt: TGTGCCAGCAGTTACGGGCTCGGGGAGCTGTTTTTT
cdr3_aa: CASSYGLGELFF